This T cell receptor beta chain appears in the sequencing data of a study of radiotherapy plus CTLA-4 blockade in lung cancer. The method was immunoSEQ multiplex PCR; TCRdb's version includes in-frame clones alone and lacks a portion of them. The sample has approximately 53,000 clones, 80% to 90% seen once; the top ten hold 25% to 30%. In regard to this clone: The antigen is undetermined.

Study-wide results and caveats: An expansion of tumor-derived TCR clones occurred in blood after radiotherapy plus ipilimumab.

Trimming cost V 0 bases and J 4 bases, with 16 bases left between them. This CDR3 has 17 residues. CDR1 is SGHTA and CDR2 is FQGNSA in the germline V gene. The receptor was derived from a human donor with non-small cell lung cancer whose response to radiotherapy plus ipilimumab could not be evaluated. Sequencing used peripheral blood, obtained from a patient treated with radiotherapy plus ipilimumab. The V call is TRBV7-2, the J call TRBJ1-5, with D tentatively TRBD1 (5 bases). CDR3 coding DNA: TGTGCCAGCAGCTTAGCCAGGTCTGGGGCGGCAAATCAGCCCCAGCATTTT. As protein: CASSLARSGAANQPQHF.